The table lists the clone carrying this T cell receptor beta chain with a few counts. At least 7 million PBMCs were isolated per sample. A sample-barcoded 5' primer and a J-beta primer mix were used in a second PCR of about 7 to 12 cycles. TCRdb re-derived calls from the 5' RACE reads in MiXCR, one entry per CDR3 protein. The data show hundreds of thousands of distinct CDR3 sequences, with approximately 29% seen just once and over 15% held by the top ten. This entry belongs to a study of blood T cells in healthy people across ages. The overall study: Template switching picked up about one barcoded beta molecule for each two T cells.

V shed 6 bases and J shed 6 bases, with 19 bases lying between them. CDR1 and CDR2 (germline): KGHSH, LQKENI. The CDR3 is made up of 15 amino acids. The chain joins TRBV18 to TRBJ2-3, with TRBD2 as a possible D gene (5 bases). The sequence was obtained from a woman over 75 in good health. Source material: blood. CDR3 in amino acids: CASSINPVPGDTQYF. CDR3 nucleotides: TGTGCCAGCTCTATAAATCCAGTGCCGGGGGATACGCAGTATTTT.